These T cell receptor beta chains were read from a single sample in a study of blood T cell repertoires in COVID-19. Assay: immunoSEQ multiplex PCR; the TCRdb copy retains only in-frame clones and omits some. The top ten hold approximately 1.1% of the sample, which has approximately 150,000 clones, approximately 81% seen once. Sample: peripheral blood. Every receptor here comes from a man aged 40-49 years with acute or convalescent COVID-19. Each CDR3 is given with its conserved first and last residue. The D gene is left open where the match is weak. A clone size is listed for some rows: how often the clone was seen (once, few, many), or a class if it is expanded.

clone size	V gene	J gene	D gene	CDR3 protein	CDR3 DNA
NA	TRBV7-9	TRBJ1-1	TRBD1	CASSDPGQGTPLAFF	TGTGCCAGCAGCGACCCGGGACAGGGGACCCCATTAGCTTTCTTT
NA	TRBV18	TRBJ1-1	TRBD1	CASSLGQDTEAFF	TGTGCCAGCTCACTCGGACAGGACACTGAAGCTTTCTTT
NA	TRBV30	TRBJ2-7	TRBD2	CAWRPTSGAYEQYF	TGTGCCTGGAGACCCACTAGCGGGGCCTACGAGCAGTACTTC
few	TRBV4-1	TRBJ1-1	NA	CASSVGLTNTEAFF	TGCGCCAGCAGCGTGGGGCTGACGAACACTGAAGCTTTCTTT
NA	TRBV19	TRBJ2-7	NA	CASSFSGTSAYEQYF	TGTGCCAGTAGTTTCTCCGGGACAAGTGCCTACGAGCAGTACTTC
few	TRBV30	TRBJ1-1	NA	CAWRPGPYTEAFF	TGTGCCTGGAGACCAGGGCCGTATACTGAAGCTTTCTTT
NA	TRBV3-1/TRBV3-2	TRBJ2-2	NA	CASSQISVDTGELFF	TGTGCCAGCAGCCAGATTAGCGTGGACACCGGGGAGCTGTTTTTT
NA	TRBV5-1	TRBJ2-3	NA	CASSPRDTDTQYF	TGCGCCAGCAGCCCGCGAGACACAGATACGCAGTATTTT
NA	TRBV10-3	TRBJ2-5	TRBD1	CAVTGAGETQYF	TGTGCCGTGACAGGGGCCGGGGAGACCCAGTACTTC
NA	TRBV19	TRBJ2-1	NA	CASSIGQPKGQFF	TGTGCCAGTAGTATAGGACAGCCGAAGGGGCAGTTCTTC
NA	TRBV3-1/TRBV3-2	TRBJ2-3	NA	CASSQDRGLDTQYF	TGTGCCAGCAGCCAAGATAGGGGTTTGGATACGCAGTATTTT
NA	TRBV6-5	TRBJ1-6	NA	CASSYSAAGMGSPLHF	TGTGCCAGCAGTTACTCCGCCGCAGGGATGGGTTCACCCCTCCACTTT
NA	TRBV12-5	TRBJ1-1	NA	CASGLLEATEAFF	TGTGCTAGTGGTTTGTTGGAGGCCACTGAAGCTTTCTTT
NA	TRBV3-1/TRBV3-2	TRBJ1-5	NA	CASSQEGHQPQHF	TGTGCCAGCAGCCAAGAGGGGCATCAGCCCCAGCATTTT
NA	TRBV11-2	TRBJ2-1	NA	CASSLKSGNEQFF	TGTGCCAGCAGCTTAAAATCCGGCAATGAGCAGTTCTTC
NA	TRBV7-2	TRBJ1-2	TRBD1	CASSLQRGPAYGYTF	TGTGCCAGCAGCTTACAGAGGGGGCCGGCCTATGGCTACACCTTC
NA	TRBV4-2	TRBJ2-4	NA	CASSQAAGRNIQYF	TGTGCCAGCAGCCAAGCGGCGGGAAGGAACATTCAGTACTTC
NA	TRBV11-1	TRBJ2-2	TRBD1	CASSFGQGNTGELFF	TGTGCCAGCAGCTTCGGACAGGGTAACACCGGGGAGCTGTTTTTT